One sample yielded the 23 T cell receptor beta chains listed below, sequenced in a study of T cells in Graves' hyperthyroidism and ophthalmopathy. RNA transcripts served as the template for amplifying TCR beta CDR3 regions. HTBI primers were the set used in a first-round RT-PCR of the TCR CDR3. TCRdb independently ran MiXCR on the multiplex PCR reads; one entry per CDR3 protein. The data contain about 380,000 distinct CDR3 sequences, about 13% of them singletons. Sequencing was carried out using blood. Receptor source: a man aged 30 to 45 with Graves' hyperthyroidism that later progressed to Graves' ophthalmopathy.

This clonotype turned up a few times. This chain connects TRBV24-1 to TRBJ2-7; the D is unclear. Germline V gene data show CDR1 as KGHDR and CDR2 as SFDVKD. The CDR3 covers 12 residues. Trimming shortened V by 6 bases and J by 1 base, and 6 bases separated the two germline ends. CDR3 nucleotides: TGTGCCACCAGTTCAGGATCCTACGAGCAGTACTTC. Translating gives CATSSGSYEQYF.

The J gene is TRBJ2-7, the V gene TRBV29-1, with 8 positions matching TRBD2. The CDR3 runs to 13 residues. Per the germline V gene, CDR1 is SQVTM and CDR2 is ANQGSEA. With V trimmed by 3 bases and J by 2 bases, 3 bases remained unmatched. The CDR3 region is CSVEGRGAYEQYF. The CDR3 DNA reads as TGCAGCGTTGAGGGGCGGGGGGCCTACGAGCAGTACTTC.

This clonotype was picked up a small number of times. The chain carries TRBV27 and TRBJ2-5; 10 nucleotides match TRBD2. Germline V gene sequence: CDR1 MNHEY, CDR2 SMNVEV (reference sequence). Trimming took 10 bases from V and 1 from J; bases not matched to a gene: 3. This CDR3 contains 13 residues. The CDR3 region has the DNA TGTGCCACAGCGGGGGGGTCCCAAGAGACCCAGTACTTC. Its protein is CATAGGSQETQYF.

This clonotype appeared many times. This sequence joins TRBV6-1 and TRBJ2-3, with D possibly matching TRBD1 (6 bases). The V gene's germline CDR1 is MNHNS and CDR2 SASEGT. The CDR3 sequence is 13 residues long. V was trimmed by 6 bases and J by 5 bases, leaving 12 bases between them. CDR3: CASSSRTVDTQYF. The CDR3 region has the DNA TGTGCCAGCAGCAGTCGGACAGTAGATACGCAGTATTTT.

The chain is built from TRBV6-1 and TRBJ1-2; D gene unclear. The CDR3 length is 15 residues. Germline V gene lookup returns CDR1 MNHNS and CDR2 SASEGT. Trimming pared 3 bases from V and 4 bases from J, leaving 15 bases between. This CDR3 reads CASSDEWRASYGYTF. The CDR3 region has the DNA TGTGCCAGCAGTGATGAGTGGCGGGCTTCCTATGGCTACACCTTC.

This clonotype was counted ten times or more. The chain is built from TRBV6-1 and TRBJ2-5; D is perhaps TRBD1 (6 bases). Trimming left V 5 bases short and J 2 bases short, with 21 bases between. CDR3 length: 17 residues. Looked up from germline, CDR1 is MNHNS and CDR2 is SASEGT. CDR3 protein: CASSPLPRVDRQETQYF. CDR3 DNA sequence: TGTGCCAGCAGTCCTCTCCCGCGGGTAGACAGGCAAGAGACCCAGTACTTC.

This clonotype was counted ten times or more. V is TRBV7-3 and J is TRBJ2-2; no firm D call. V was cut by 5 bases and J by 1 base, with 14 bases left in between. This CDR3 has 16 amino acids. Germline V lookup: CDR1 SGHTA, CDR2 FQGTGA. This CDR3 reads CASSLGVGMNTGELFF. In DNA form, the CDR3 reads TGTGCCAGCAGCCTTGGGGTGGGGATGAACACCGGGGAGCTGTTTTTT.

This clonotype came up many times. CDR3 residues: CASSVEGRTLNEQYF. The CDR3 bases are TGTGCCAGCAGTGTTGAAGGACGGACCCTAAACGAGCAGTACTTC. The chain recombines TRBV2 with TRBJ2-7; D call uncertain. V lost 4 bases to trimming and J lost 5 bases, with 18 bases between them. This CDR3 has 15 amino acids. The germline CDR1 and CDR2 sequences are SNHLY and FYNNEI.

In its sample, this clonotype was seen many times. This rearrangement joins TRBV7-9 to TRBJ1-1; no clear D gene. With 8 bases removed from V and 4 bases from J, the gap between germline ends came to 17 bases. There are 14 residues in the CDR3. In germline, CDR1 is SEHNR, CDR2 FQNEAQ (reference sequence). CDR3 sequence reads: CASGDGSGFTEAFF. CDR3 coding DNA: TGTGCCAGCGGGGATGGCTCTGGTTTCACTGAAGCTTTCTTT. The entire variable domain, with the rest obtained from reference TRBV7-9 and TRBJ1-1, is as follows: DTGVSQNPRHKITKRGQNVTFRCDPISEHNRLYWYRQTLGQGPEFLTYFQNEAQLEKSRLLSDRFSAERPKGSFSTLEIQRTEQGDSAMYLCASGDGSGFTEAFFGQGTRLTVV.

As to this clonotype: This likely comes from a read error, as the CDR3 has no conserved phenylalanine or tryptophan at its end. The chain couples TRBV28 to TRBJ1-5; D not certain. Germline CDR1 MDHEN, CDR2 SYDVKM. V gave up 3 bases and J gave up 1 base, with 7 bases separating them. This CDR3 is 14 amino acids long. The CDR3 region is CASSFRRSNQPQHL. For the CDR3, the DNA is TGTGCCAGCAGTTTCAGACGGAGCAATCAGCCCCAGCATCTT.

This clonotype was counted at least ten times. This sequence joins TRBV28 and TRBJ1-6; 11 positions match TRBD1. The CDR3 consists of 16 residues. CDR1 and CDR2 from the germline V gene are MDHEN and SYDVKM. Trimming took 5 bases from V and 9 from J; bases not matched to a gene: 9. CDR3 protein: CASSPYSGTGGSPLHF. CDR3 nucleotides: TGTGCCAGCAGTCCCTACTCCGGGACAGGGGGTTCACCCCTCCACTTT.

The CDR3 DNA reads as TGTGCCAGCAGCCTTAAGACAGGGCTACTCTATTATACAAACACCGGGGAGCTGTTTTTT. Amino acids: CASSLKTGLLYYTNTGELFF. The V call is TRBV7-6, the J call TRBJ2-2; 7 nucleotides line up with TRBD1. CDR1 SGHVS and CDR2 FNYEAQ come from the germline V gene. The CDR3 is 20 residues long. Trimming took 5 bases from V and 2 from J; bases not matched to a gene: 20. Filled out from reference TRBV7-6 and TRBJ2-2, the complete variable domain reads GAGVSQSPRYKVTKRGQDVALRCDPISGHVSLYWYRQALGQGPEFLTYFNYEAQQDKSGLPNDRFSAERPEGSISTLTIQRTEQRDSAMYRCASSLKTGLLYYTNTGELFFGEGSRLTVL.

In its sample, this clonotype was seen many times. V usage is TRBV7-9 and J usage is TRBJ2-2, with TRBD1 identical over 7 bases. The CDR3 contains 14 residues. V shed 5 bases, J shed 7 bases, and the junction held 7 bases outside the gene matches. Germline V CDR1 and CDR2: SEHNR, FQNEAQ (reference sequence). As DNA, the CDR3 is TGTGCCAGCAGCCAGACAGGGAGTGGCGGGGAGCTGTTTTTT. Translated: CASSQTGSGGELFF.

The gene calls are TRBV4-2 and TRBJ1-6, with unresolved D. Looked up from germline, CDR1 is LGHNA and CDR2 is YNFKEQ. The V end lost 0 bases, the J end lost 14 bases, and 11 bases lay between the germline ends. The CDR3 loop spans 13 amino acids. The CDR3 DNA reads as TGTGCCAGCAGCCAAGATCCTACCCGGGCCCTCCACTTT. Protein sequence: CASSQDPTRALHF.

This clonotype appeared a single time. The rearrangement links TRBV9 to TRBJ2-5; D perhaps matches TRBD1 (5 bases). Trimming removed 0 bases at V and 10 bases at J, with 16 bases between. This CDR3 contains 14 residues. Germline values: CDR1 SGDLS, CDR2 YYNGEE. CDR3: CASSVGQTKVSQYF. CDR3 nucleotide sequence: TGTGCCAGCAGCGTAGGACAGACGAAGGTTAGCCAGTACTTC.

This clonotype appeared many times. The V call is TRBV28, the J call TRBJ2-7, with D possibly matching TRBD1 (6 bases). CDR3 length: 15 residues. Trimming removed 4 bases at V and 5 bases at J, with 18 bases between. CDR1 and CDR2 (germline): MDHEN, SYDVKM. The CDR3: CASSWRLTGWDEQYF. The CDR3 nucleotides read TGTGCCAGCAGTTGGCGTCTTACAGGGTGGGACGAGCAGTACTTC.

The sample holds many counts of this clonotype. The chain employs TRBV28 and TRBJ1-5, with D tentatively TRBD1 (5 bases). The CDR3 runs to 15 residues. In germline, CDR1 is MDHEN, CDR2 SYDVKM. V shed 6 bases and J shed 4 bases, with 16 bases lying between them. The CDR3 reads CASRRRQGGNQPQHF. As DNA, the CDR3 is TGTGCCAGCAGACGACGCCAGGGTGGTAATCAGCCCCAGCATTTT.

The chain employs TRBV27 and TRBJ1-1; TRBD1 agrees at 10 bases. The germline gives CDR1 MNHEY, CDR2 SMNVEV (reference sequence). CDR3 length: 18 amino acids. The V and J ends lost 5 bases and 4 bases, in that order; junction bases with no gene match: 16. The DNA of the CDR3 is TGTGCCAGCAGTCCATCCCGATTGACAGGGGGCGGGATCACTGAAGCTTTCTTT. Its translation is CASSPSRLTGGGITEAFF.

As DNA, the CDR3 is TGTGCCAGCAGCCAAGGGGGACTAGCCACAGATACGCAGTATTTT. Its translation: CASSQGGLATDTQYF. The chain combines TRBV3-1 with TRBJ2-3, with 9 bases matching TRBD2. Trimming at V came to 1 base and at J to 2 bases, leaving 1 base not matched to a gene. The germline gives CDR1 LGHDT, CDR2 YNNKEL (reference sequence). The CDR3 is made up of 15 amino acids.

The chain is built from TRBV6-1 and TRBJ2-2; TRBD1 agrees at 7 bases. CDR3 length: 15 amino acids. The V gene's germline CDR1 is MNHNS and CDR2 SASEGT. Unmatched junction bases numbered 6, after V lost 6 bases and J lost 2 bases. CDR3 amino acids: CASRDDRVNTGELFF. The CDR3 DNA sequence: TGTGCCAGCAGGGACGACAGGGTAAACACCGGGGAGCTGTTTTTT.

This clonotype was seen repeatedly, ten times or more. The CDR3 DNA reads TGTGCCAGCAGCCACTTGACAGGTTCTAGCACAGATACGCAGTATTTT. Its protein product is CASSHLTGSSTDTQYF. This chain joins TRBV14 and TRBJ2-3; D is perhaps TRBD1 (6 bases). The CDR3 runs 16 residues. Between the trimmed V and J ends, which lost 3 bases and 0 bases, there was a span of 13 bases. Germline loops: CDR1 SGHDN, CDR2 FVKESK.

This chain links TRBV5-4 with TRBJ2-1, with TRBD1 matching over 10 bases. Germline trimming cut 4 bases from V and 9 bases from J; bases unmatched to any gene: 7. Germline values: CDR1 SGHNT, CDR2 YYREEE (reference sequence). The CDR3 is made up of 14 amino acids. This chain's CDR3 is CASSHWDRGTEQFF. Here the CDR3 DNA reads TGTGCCAGCAGCCATTGGGACAGGGGTACTGAGCAGTTCTTC.

The chain couples TRBV5-6 to TRBJ1-2; the D gene is possibly TRBD1 (6 bases). The V end lost 1 base, the J end lost 2 bases, and 12 bases lay between the germline ends. Germline lookup yields CDR1 SGHDT and CDR2 YYEEEE. The CDR3 contains 15 residues. The CDR3 DNA reads TGTGCCAGCAGCTTGAGACAGGCTGACAACTATGGCTACACCTTC. Residues: CASSLRQADNYGYTF. Full variable domain (remainder filled in from reference TRBV5-6 and TRBJ1-2): DAGVTQSPTHLIKTRGQQVTLRCSPKSGHDTVSWYQQALGQGPQFIFQYYEEEERQRGNFPDRFSGHQFPNYSSELNVNALLLGDSALYLCASSLRQADNYGYTFGSGTRLTVV.